This T cell receptor (beta chain) was observed in a study of T cells after yellow fever vaccination. On the study more broadly: SMART-Seq v4 Ultra Low Input served to prepare low-cell-number fractions.

For TCR, cDNA came from 5'RACE template switching, which added a universal primer site and UMIs. Each CDR3 protein is one row after TCRdb ran MiXCR on the 5' RACE reads. The sample shows under 300,000 distinct CDR3 sequences, 6.9% of them seen only once. CDR1 and CDR2 (germline): SGHRS, YFSETQ. V was clipped by 4 bases and J by 6 bases, with 13 bases between them. The CDR3 extends over 14 amino acids. The rearrangement uses TRBV5-1 and TRBJ2-2, with D perhaps TRBD2 (6 bases). This material consisted of CD4+ T cells sorted from PBMCs, taken 15 days after the yellow fever booster vaccination. The clonotype comes from a man aged 25-45 years who received the YFV17D yellow fever vaccine. The CDR3 DNA reads as TGCGCCAGCAGCCAGGACTGGGGGGCCGGGGAGCTGTTTTTT. Amino acid sequence: CASSQDWGAGELFF.